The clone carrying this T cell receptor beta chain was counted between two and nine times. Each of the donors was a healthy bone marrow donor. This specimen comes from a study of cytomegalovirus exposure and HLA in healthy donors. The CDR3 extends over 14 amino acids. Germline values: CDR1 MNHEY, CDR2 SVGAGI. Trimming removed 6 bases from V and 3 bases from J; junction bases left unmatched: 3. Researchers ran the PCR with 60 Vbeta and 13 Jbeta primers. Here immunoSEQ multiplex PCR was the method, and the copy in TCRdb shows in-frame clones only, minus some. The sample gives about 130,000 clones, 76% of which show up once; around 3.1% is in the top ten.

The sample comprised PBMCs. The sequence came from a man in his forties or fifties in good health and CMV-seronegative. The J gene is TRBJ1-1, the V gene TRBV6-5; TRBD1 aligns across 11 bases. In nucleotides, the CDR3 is TGTGCCAGCAGGACGGGACAGGGGGACACTGAAGCTTTCTTT. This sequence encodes CASRTGQGDTEAFF.